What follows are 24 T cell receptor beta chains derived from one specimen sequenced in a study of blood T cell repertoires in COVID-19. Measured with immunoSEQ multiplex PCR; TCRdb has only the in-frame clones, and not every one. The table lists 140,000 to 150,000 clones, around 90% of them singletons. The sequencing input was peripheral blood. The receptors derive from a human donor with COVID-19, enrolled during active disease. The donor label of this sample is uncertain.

For the CDR3, the DNA is TGCGCCAGCAGCTTGCGTCAGGGTTTCTCGAACACTGAAGCTTTCTTT. This gives the protein CASSLRQGFSNTEAFF. The gene calls are TRBV5-1 and TRBJ1-1; D is possibly TRBD1 (5 bases). There are 16 residues in the CDR3. Germline CDR1 reads SGHRS; CDR2 reads YFSETQ. Trimming cost V 1 base and J 1 base, with 14 bases left between them.

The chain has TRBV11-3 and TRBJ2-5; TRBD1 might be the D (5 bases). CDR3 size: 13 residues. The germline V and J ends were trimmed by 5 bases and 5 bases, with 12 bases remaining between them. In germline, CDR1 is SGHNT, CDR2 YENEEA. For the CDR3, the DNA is TGTGCCAGCAGCCGACAGACTCGGGAGACCCAGTACTTC. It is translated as CASSRQTRETQYF.

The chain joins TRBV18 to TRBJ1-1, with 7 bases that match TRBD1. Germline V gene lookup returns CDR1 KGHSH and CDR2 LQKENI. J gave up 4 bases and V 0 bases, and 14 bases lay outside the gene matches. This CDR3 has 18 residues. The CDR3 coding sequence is TGTGCCAGCTCACCACCTAGCCAGGGGGTGGACCGTCGCACTGAAGCTTTCTTT. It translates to CASSPPSQGVDRRTEAFF.

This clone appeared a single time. The CDR3 protein is CASSPYNEQFF. CDR3 nucleotides: TGTGCCAGCAGTCCATACAATGAGCAGTTCTTC. The V gene is TRBV11-2, the J gene TRBJ2-1; no clear D. This CDR3 contains 11 residues. Between the trimmed V and J ends, which lost 6 bases and 4 bases, there was a span of 4 bases. Germline-derived CDR1 and CDR2 are SGHAT and FQNNGV.

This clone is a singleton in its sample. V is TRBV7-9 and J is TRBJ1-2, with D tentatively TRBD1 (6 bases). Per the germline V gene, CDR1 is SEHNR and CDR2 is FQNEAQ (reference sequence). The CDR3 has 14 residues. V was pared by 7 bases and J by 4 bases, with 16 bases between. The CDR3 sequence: CASTIQDSAYGYTF. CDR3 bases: TGTGCCAGCACCATACAGGACAGCGCCTATGGCTACACCTTC.

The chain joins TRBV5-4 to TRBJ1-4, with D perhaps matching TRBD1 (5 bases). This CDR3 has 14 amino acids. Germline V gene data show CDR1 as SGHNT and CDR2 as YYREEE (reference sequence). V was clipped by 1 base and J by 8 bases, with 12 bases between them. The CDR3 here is CASSLPGYGEKLFF. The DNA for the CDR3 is TGTGCCAGCAGCTTGCCAGGGTATGGGGAAAAACTGTTTTTT.

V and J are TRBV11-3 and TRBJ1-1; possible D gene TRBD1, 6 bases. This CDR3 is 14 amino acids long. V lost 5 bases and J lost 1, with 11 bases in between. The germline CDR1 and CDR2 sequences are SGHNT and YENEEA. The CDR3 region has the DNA TGTGCCAGCAGCGCAATGACAGGGAACACTGAAGCTTTCTTT. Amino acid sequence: CASSAMTGNTEAFF. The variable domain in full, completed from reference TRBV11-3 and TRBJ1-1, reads EAGVVQSPRYKIIEKKQPVAFWCNPISGHNTLYWYLQNLGQGPELLIRYENEEAVDDSQLPKDRFSAERLKGVDSTLKIQPAELGDSAVYLCASSAMTGNTEAFFGQGTRLTVV.

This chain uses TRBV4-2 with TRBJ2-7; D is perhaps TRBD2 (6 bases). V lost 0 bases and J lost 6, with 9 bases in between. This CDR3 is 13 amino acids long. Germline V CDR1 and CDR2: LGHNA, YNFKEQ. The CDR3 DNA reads TGTGCCAGCAGCCAAGACGCGGGATCCGAGCAGTACTTC. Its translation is CASSQDAGSEQYF.

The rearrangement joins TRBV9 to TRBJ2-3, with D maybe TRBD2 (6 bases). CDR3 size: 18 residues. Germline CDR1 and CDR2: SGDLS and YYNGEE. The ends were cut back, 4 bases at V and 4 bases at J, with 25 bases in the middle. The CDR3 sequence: CASSRQSSPGTLPDTQYF. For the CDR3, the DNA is TGTGCCAGCAGCCGACAAAGTTCCCCGGGGACTCTTCCAGATACGCAGTATTTT.

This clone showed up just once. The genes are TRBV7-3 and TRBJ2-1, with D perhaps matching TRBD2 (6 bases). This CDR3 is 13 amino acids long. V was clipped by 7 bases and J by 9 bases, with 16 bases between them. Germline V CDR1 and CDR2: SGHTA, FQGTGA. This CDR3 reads CASTPLEEGEQFF. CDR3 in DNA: TGTGCCAGCACTCCTCTTGAGGAGGGTGAGCAGTTCTTC.

The CDR3 is CASSQERQGNNEQFF. The CDR3 DNA reads as TGTGCCAGCAGCCAAGAACGGCAGGGGAACAATGAGCAGTTCTTC. V usage is TRBV3-1 (or the pseudogene TRBV3-2) and J usage is TRBJ2-1; possibly TRBD1 for D (6 bases). The CDR3 has 15 residues. From germline, CDR1 is LGHDT and CDR2 YNNKEL (reference sequence). Trimming stripped 0 bases from V and 5 bases from J, with 11 bases between.

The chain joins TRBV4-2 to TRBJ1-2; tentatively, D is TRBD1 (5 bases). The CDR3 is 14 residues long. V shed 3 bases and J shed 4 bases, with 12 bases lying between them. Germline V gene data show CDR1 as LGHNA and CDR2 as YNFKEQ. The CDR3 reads CASSQDATAYGYTF. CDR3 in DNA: TGTGCCAGCAGCCAGGACGCGACAGCCTATGGCTACACCTTC.

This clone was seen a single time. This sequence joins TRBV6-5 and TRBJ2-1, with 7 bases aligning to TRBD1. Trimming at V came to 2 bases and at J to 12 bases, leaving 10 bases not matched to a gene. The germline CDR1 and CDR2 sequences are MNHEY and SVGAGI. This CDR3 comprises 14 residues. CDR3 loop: CASSYGWDSGGQFF. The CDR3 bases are TGTGCCAGCAGTTACGGATGGGACAGCGGTGGGCAGTTCTTC.

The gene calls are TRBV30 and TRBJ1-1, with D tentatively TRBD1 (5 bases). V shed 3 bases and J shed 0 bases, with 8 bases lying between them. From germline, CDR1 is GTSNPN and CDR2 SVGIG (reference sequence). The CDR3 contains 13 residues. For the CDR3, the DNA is TGTGCCTGGAGCGGGGGTATGAACACTGAAGCTTTCTTT. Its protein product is CAWSGGMNTEAFF.

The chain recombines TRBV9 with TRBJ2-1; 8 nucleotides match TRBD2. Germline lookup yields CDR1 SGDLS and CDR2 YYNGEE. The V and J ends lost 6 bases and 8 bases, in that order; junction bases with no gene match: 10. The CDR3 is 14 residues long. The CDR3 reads CASNSGGGPDEQFF. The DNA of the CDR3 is TGTGCCAGCAACTCGGGCGGGGGGCCCGATGAGCAGTTCTTC.

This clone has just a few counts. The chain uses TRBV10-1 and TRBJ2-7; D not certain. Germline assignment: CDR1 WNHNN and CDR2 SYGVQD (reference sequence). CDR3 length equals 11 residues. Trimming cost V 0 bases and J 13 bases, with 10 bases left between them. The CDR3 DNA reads TGCGCCAGCAGTGAGTCTGGCAGCGACTACTTC. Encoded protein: CASSESGSDYF.

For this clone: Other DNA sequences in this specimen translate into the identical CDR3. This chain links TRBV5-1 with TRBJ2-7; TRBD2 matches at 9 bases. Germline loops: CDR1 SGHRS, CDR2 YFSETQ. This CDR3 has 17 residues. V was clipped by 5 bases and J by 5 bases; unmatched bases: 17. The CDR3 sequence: CASRRAGGAGVSNEQYF. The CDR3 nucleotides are TGCGCCAGCAGACGGGCGGGGGGGGCCGGTGTCTCGAACGAGCAGTACTTC. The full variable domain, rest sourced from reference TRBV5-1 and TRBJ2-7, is KAGVTQTPRYLIKTRGQQVTLSCSPISGHRSVSWYQQTPGQGLQFLFEYFSETQRNKGNFPGRFSGRQFSNSRSEMNVSTLELGDSALYLCASRRAGGAGVSNEQYFGPGTRLTVT.

Here the CDR3 reads CASSDLAGDTQYF. The CDR3 bases are TGTGCCAGCAGCGACCTAGCGGGGGATACGCAGTATTTT. The chain couples TRBV3-1 (or the pseudogene TRBV3-2) to TRBJ2-3, with 9 positions matching TRBD2. Germline V CDR1 and CDR2: LGHDT, YNNKEL (reference sequence). The trim removed 5 bases at V and 6 bases at J, leaving 3 bases unmatched. The CDR3 consists of 13 residues.

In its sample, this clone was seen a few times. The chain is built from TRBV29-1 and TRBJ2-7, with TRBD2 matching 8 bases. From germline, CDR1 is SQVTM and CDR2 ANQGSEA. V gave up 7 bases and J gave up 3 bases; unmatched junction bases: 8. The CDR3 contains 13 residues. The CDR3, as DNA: TGCAGCGCAGGGCCAAGCGGGGGCTACGAGCAGTACTTC. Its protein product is CSAGPSGGYEQYF.

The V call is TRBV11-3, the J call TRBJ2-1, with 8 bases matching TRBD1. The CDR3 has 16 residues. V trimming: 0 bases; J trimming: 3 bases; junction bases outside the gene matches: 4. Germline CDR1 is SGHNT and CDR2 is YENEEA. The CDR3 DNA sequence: TGTGCCAGCAGCTTAGACCAGGGGGCGCGCTACAATGAGCAGTTCTTC. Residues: CASSLDQGARYNEQFF.

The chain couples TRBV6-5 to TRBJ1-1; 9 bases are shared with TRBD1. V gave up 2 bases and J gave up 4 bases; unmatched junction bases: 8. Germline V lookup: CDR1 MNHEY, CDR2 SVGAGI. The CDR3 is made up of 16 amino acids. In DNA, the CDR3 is TGTGCCAGCAGTTACGCACTACAGGGGGCGAGCACTGAAGCTTTCTTT. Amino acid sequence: CASSYALQGASTEAFF.

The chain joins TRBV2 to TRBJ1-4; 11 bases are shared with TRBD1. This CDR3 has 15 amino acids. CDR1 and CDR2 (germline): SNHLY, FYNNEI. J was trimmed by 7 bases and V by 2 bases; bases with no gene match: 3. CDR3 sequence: CASSERTGGLEKLFF. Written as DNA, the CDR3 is TGTGCCAGCAGTGAAAGGACAGGGGGCCTTGAAAAACTGTTTTTT. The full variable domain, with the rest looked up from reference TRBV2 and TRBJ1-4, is EPEVTQTPSHQVTQMGQEVILRCVPISNHLYFYWYRQILGQKVEFLVSFYNNEISEKSEIFDDQFSVERPDGSNFTLKIRSTKLEDSAMYFCASSERTGGLEKLFFGSGTQLSVL.

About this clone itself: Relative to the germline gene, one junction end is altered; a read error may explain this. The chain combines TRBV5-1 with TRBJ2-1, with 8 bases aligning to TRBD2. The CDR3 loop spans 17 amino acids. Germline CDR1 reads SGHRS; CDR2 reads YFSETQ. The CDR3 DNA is TGCGCCCGCAGGCCCTCGGGGGGGGGCGTAAGGGGCAATGAGCAGTTCTTC. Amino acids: CARRPSGGGVRGNEQFF.

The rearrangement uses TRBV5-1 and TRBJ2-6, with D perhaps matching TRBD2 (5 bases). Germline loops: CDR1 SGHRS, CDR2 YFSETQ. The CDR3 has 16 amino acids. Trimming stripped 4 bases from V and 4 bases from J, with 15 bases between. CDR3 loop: CASSIQDGIGANVLTF. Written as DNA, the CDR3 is TGCGCCAGCAGCATCCAGGACGGGATAGGGGCCAACGTCCTGACTTTC.